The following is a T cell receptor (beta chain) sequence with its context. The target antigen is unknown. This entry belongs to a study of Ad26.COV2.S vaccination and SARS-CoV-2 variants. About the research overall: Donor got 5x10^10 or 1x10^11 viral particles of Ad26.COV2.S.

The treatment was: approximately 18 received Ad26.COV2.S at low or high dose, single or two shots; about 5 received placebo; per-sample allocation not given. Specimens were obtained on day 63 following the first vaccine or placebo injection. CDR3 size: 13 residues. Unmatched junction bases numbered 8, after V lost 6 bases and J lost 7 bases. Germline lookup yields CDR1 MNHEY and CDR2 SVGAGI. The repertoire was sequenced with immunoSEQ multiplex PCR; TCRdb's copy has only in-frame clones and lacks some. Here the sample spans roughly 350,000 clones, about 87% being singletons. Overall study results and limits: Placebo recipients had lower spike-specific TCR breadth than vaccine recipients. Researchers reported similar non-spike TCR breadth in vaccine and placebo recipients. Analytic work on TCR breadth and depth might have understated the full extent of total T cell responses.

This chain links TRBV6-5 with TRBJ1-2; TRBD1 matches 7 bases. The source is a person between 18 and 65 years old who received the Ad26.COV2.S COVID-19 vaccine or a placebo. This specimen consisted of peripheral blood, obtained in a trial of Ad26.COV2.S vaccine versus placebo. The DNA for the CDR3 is TGTGCCAGCAGCGAGACAGGGTTTGGTGGCTACACCTTC. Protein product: CASSETGFGGYTF.